The rows below give T cell receptor beta chains drawn from one sample of a study of cytomegalovirus exposure and HLA in healthy donors. The repertoire was sequenced with immunoSEQ multiplex PCR; TCRdb's copy has only in-frame clones and lacks some. This sample has about 130,000 clones, with 85% found just once. The sequenced sample was PBMCs. Receptors originate from a woman younger than 45 in good health and CMV-seropositive. Both conserved end residues are part of each CDR3. The D gene is left open where the match is weak. Clone sizes are given selectively: once, few, many, or a class where the clone is expanded.

D | J | size | V | DNA | CDR3
TRBD1 | TRBJ1-1 | - | TRBV28 | TGTGCCAGCAGGTCAACAGGGGAGCAAGCTTTCTTT | CASRSTGEQAFF
TRBD2 | TRBJ2-5 | - | TRBV29-1 | TGCAGCGTTGAGCCGGGAGGAGGGGAGACCCAGTACTTC | CSVEPGGGETQYF
- | TRBJ1-2 | - | TRBV6-6 | TGTGCCAGCAGTCCCCGGGACTCCGGGACCGGCTACACCTTC | CASSPRDSGTGYTF
TRBD1 | TRBJ1-6 | - | TRBV18 | TGTGCCAGCTCACCTCTGGACAGGGGCATAGATTCACCCCTCCACTTT | CASSPLDRGIDSPLHF
- | TRBJ1-1 | - | TRBV27 | TGTGCCAGCAGTTTGGGGGGAAACACTGAAGCTTTCTTT | CASSLGGNTEAFF
TRBD1 | TRBJ1-2 | - | TRBV28 | TGTGCCAGCAGTCCCTGGACAGGGAGCACCTATTCTAACTATGGCTACACCTTC | CASSPWTGSTYSNYGYTF
- | TRBJ2-3 | - | TRBV13 | TGTGCCAGCAGCTTAGGTCCGGGGGTTTCCGCAGATACGCAGTATTTT | CASSLGPGVSADTQYF
- | TRBJ2-7 | - | TRBV6-5 | TGTGCCAACGACAGAAGCTCCTACGAGCAGTACTTC | CANDRSSYEQYF
TRBD2 | TRBJ2-1 | once | TRBV29-1 | TGCAGCGTTCCGGGGGGGGAATACAATGAGCAGTTCTTC | CSVPGGEYNEQFF
- | TRBJ1-5 | once | TRBV19 | TGTGCCAGTAGTATTAGGTCAGGCGCCCCCAATCAGCCCCAGCATTTT | CASSIRSGAPNQPQHF
TRBD2 | TRBJ2-5 | - | TRBV7-9 | TGTGCCAGCAGCTTAACGTTCGGGGAGGGTACTAACTGGGCCCAGTACTTC | CASSLTFGEGTNWAQYF
- | TRBJ1-1 | once | TRBV10-3 | TGTGCCTCCCTGGGCTTTCAGGGGTTGACTGAAGCTTTCTTT | CASLGFQGLTEAFF
- | TRBJ2-1 | - | TRBV2 | TGTGCCAGCAGTCTAGCAGGGGAGTTCAATGAGCAGTTCTTC | CASSLAGEFNEQFF
- | TRBJ2-7 | - | TRBV6-1 | TGTGCCGGTTCCAAGGGGACAAGTGGCGAGCAGTACTTC | CAGSKGTSGEQYF
- | TRBJ2-7 | - | TRBV5-4 | TGTGCCAGCAGCTTCCAGGGGAGCAACGAGCAGTACTTC | CASSFQGSNEQYF
TRBD1 | TRBJ1-4 | - | TRBV4-1 | TGCGCCAGCAGCCATTACACAGGGGCGCGGGGTGAAAAACTGTTTTTT | CASSHYTGARGEKLFF
TRBD1 | TRBJ1-2 | few | TRBV7-9 | TGTGCCAGCAGCTCATACCGGGACCACAGGGGCCTCTATGGCTACACCTTC | CASSSYRDHRGLYGYTF
- | TRBJ1-1 | - | TRBV19 | TGTGCCAGCAACCTCTGGGGCGGGGGCGGAGGTGCTGAAGCTTTCTTT | CASNLWGGGGGAEAFF
TRBD1 | TRBJ1-4 | once | TRBV28 | TGTGCCAGCAGCCGCCGGGGACAGATTAATGAAAAACTGTTTTTT | CASSRRGQINEKLFF
- | TRBJ2-2 | - | TRBV7-9 | TGTGCCAGCAGCCCCAACTCTGGAGCGAGGACCGGGGAGCTGTTTTTT | CASSPNSGARTGELFF
- | TRBJ2-1 | - | TRBV27 | TGTGCCAGCAGTTACAGCAATTACAATGAGCAGTTCTTC | CASSYSNYNEQFF
- | TRBJ1-1 | - | TRBV6-4 | TGTGCCAGCAGTGACTCATCGGAGGGATCCACTGAAGCTTTCTTT | CASSDSSEGSTEAFF
- | TRBJ1-2 | - | TRBV30 | TGTGCCTGGAGTGTGGGCAATGGCTACACCTTC | CAWSVGNGYTF
TRBD2 | TRBJ2-7 | - | TRBV6-6 | TGTGCCAGCAGTTCCAATAGCGGGAGTCCGCGTGAGCAGTACTTC | CASSSNSGSPREQYF
- | TRBJ1-5 | - | TRBV27 | TGTGCCAGCAGTTTATGGGGACAAGCGCCCTATCAGCCCCAGCATTTT | CASSLWGQAPYQPQHF
- | TRBJ2-2 | - | TRBV19 | TGTGCCAGTAGTATAGAACTAATCCGGTTAACCGGGGAGCTGTTTTTT | CASSIELIRLTGELFF
- | TRBJ2-1 | - | TRBV7-3 | TGTGCCAGCAGCCGAATGTACGGACAGGGAGGGAAGAATGAGCAGTTCTTC | CASSRMYGQGGKNEQFF
TRBD1 | TRBJ1-1 | few | TRBV10-3 | TGTGCCATCAGCCCAACAGGGGGCGGTGAAGCTTTCTTT | CAISPTGGGEAFF
- | TRBJ2-2 | - | TRBV5-4 | TGTGCCAGCAGCTTGGAACCGGGTCCGAACACCGGGGAGCTGTTTTTT | CASSLEPGPNTGELFF
- | TRBJ1-2 | - | TRBV5-1 | TGCGCCAGCAGCTTCGGGGGGGTGAACTATGGCTACACCTTC | CASSFGGVNYGYTF
- | TRBJ2-1 | - | TRBV5-4 | TGTGCCAGCAGCGCTGGGTGGGGGGATGAGCAGTTCTTC | CASSAGWGDEQFF